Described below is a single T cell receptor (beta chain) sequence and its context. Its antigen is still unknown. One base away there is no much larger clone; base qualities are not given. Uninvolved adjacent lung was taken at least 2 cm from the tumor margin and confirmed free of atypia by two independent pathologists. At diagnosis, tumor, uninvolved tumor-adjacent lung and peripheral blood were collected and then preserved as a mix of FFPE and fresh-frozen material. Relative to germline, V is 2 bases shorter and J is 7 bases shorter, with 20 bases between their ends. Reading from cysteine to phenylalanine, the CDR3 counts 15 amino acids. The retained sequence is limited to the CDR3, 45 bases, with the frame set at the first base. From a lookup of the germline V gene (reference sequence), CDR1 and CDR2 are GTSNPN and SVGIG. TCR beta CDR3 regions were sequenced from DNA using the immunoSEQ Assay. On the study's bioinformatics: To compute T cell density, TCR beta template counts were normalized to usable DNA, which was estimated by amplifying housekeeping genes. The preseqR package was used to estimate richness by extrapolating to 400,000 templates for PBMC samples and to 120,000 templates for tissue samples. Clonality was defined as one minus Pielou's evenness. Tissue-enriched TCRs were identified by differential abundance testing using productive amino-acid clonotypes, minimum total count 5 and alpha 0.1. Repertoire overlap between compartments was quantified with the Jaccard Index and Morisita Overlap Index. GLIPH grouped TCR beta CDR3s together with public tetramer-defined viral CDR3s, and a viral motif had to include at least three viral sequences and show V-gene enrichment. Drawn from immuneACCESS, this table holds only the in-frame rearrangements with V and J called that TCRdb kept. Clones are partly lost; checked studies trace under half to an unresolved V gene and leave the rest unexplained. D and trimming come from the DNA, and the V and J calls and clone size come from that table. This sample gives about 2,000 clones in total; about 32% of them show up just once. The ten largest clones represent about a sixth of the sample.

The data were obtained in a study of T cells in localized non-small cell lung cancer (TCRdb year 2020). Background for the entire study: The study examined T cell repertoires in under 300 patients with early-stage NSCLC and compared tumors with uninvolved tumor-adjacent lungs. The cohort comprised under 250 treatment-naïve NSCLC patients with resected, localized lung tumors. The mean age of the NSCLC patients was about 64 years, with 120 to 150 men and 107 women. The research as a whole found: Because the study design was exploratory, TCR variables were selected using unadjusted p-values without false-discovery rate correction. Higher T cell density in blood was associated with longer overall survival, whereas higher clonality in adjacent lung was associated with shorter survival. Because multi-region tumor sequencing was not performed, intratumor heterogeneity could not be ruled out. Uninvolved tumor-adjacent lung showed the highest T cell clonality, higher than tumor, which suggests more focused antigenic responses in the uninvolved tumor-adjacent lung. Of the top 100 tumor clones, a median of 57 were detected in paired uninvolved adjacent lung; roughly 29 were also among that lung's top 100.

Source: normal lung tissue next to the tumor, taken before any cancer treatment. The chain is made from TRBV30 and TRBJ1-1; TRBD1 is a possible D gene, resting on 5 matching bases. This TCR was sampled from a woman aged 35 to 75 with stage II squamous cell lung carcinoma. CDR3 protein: CAWSPYMGGLIEAFF. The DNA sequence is TGTGCCTGGAGTCCCTACATGGGGGGACTGATTGAAGCTTTCTTT.